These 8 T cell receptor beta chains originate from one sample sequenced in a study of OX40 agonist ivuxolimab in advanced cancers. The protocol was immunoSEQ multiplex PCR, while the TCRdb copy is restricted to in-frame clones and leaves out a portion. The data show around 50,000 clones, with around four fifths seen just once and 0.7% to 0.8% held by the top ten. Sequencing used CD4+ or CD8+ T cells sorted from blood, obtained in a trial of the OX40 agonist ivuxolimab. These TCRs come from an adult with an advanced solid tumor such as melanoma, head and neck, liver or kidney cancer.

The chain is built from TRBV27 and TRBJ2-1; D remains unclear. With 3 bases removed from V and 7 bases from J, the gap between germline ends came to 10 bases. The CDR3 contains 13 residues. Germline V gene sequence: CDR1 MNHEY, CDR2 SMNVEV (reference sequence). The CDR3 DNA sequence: TGTGCCAGCAGTTTCTTGGGTGGGAATGAGCAGTTCTTC. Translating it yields CASSFLGGNEQFF.

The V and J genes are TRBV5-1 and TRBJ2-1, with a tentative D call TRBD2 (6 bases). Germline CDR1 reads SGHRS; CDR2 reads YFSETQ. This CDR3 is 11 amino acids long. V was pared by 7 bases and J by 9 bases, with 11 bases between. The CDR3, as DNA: TGCGCCAGCGGGCGGGAAGCTGAGCAGTTCTTC. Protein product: CASGREAEQFF.

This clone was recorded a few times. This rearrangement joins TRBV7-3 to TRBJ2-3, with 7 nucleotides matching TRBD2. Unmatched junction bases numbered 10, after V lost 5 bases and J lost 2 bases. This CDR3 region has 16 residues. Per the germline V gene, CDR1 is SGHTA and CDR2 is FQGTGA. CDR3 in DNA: TGTGCCAGCAGCCCCGTGCAGGGAGGGTCCACAGATACGCAGTATTTT. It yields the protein CASSPVQGGSTDTQYF.

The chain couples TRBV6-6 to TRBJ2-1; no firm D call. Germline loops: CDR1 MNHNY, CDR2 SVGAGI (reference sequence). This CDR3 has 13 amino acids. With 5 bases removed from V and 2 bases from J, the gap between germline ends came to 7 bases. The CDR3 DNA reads TGTGCCAGCAGTCTAGAGACCTACAATGAGCAGTTCTTC. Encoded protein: CASSLETYNEQFF.

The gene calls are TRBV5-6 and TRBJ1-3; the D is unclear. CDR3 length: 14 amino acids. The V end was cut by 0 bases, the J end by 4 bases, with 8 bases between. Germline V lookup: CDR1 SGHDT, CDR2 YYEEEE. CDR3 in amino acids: CASSLGLSGNTIYF. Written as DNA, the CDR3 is TGTGCCAGCAGCTTGGGACTCTCCGGAAACACCATATATTTT.

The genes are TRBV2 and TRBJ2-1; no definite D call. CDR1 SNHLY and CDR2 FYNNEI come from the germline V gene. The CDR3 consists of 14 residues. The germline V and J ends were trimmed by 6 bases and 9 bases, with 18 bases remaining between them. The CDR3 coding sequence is TGTGCCAGCAGGACTCAAGGCCCCGTCACTGAGCAGTTCTTC. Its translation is CASRTQGPVTEQFF. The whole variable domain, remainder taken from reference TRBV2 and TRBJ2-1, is EPEVTQTPSHQVTQMGQEVILRCVPISNHLYFYWYRQILGQKVEFLVSFYNNEISEKSEIFDDQFSVERPDGSNFTLKIRSTKLEDSAMYFCASRTQGPVTEQFFGPGTRLTVL.

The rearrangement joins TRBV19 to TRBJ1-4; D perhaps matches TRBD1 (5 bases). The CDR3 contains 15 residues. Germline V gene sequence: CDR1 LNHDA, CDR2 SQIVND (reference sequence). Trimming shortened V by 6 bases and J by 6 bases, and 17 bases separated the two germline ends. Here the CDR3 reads CASRIQATEDEKLFF. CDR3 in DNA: TGTGCCAGTAGGATACAGGCGACTGAAGATGAAAAACTGTTTTTT.

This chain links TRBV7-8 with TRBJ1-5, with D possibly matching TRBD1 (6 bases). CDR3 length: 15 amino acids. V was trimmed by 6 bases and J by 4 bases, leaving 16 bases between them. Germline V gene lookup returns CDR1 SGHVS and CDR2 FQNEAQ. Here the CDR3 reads CASRETGQFNQPQHF. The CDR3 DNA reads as TGTGCCAGCAGGGAAACCGGACAGTTTAATCAGCCCCAGCATTTT.